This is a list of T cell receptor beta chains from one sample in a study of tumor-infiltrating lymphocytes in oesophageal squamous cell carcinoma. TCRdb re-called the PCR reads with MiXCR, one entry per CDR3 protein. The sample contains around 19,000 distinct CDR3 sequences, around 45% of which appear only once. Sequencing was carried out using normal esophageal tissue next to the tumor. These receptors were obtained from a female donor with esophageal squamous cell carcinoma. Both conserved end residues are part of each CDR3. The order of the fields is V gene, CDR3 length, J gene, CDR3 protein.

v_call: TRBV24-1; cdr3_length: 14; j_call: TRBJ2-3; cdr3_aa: CATSVGGVTDTQYF
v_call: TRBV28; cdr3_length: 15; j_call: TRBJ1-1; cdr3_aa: CASSSSSGWDTEAFF
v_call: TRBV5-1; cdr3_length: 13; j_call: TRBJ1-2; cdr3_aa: CASSLTGGDGYTF
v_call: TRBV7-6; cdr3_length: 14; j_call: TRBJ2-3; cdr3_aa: CASSLGATTDTQYF
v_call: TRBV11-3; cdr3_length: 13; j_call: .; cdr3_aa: CASSAGSYNEQFF
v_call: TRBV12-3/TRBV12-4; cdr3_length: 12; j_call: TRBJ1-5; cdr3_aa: CASSTQGQPQHF
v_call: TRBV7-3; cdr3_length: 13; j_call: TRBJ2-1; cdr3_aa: CASSSRSTGKQFF
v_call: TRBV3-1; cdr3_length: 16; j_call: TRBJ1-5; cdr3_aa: CASSQDRGSLPQPQHF
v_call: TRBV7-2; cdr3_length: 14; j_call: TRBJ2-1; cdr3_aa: CASSLGLSYNEQFF
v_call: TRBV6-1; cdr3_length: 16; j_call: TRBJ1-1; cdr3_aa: CASSSGQGIVNTEAFF
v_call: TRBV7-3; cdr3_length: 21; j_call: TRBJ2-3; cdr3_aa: CASSLGGRRIRANSSTDTQYF
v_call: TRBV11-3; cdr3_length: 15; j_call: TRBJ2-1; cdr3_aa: CASSLGTSALGEQFF
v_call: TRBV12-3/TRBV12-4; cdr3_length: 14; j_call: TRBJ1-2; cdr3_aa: CASSFQDPEYGYTF
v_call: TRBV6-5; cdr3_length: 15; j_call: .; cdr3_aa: CASSYSAGTGNIQYF
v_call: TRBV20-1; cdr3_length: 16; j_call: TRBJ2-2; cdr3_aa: CSASGVAGGITGELFF
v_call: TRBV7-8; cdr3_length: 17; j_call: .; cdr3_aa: CASSLLIWGPGNQPQHF
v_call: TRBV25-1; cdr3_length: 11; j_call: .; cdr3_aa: CASSTRLEQYF
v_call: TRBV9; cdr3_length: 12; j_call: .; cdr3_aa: CASSPYGETQYF
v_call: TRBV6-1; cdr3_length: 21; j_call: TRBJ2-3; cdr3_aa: CASISRTGGHRPKSDTDTQYF
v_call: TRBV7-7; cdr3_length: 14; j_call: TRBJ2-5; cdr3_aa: CASSPTGALETQYF
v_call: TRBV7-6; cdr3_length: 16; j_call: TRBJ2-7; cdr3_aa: CASSLVGESRGTQQYF
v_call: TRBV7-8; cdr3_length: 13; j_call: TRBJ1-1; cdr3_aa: CASSLETGTEAFF
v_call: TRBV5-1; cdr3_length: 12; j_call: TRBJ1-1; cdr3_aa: CASSSWTGKAFF